These 12 T cell receptor beta chains share one sample of origin, sequenced in a study of cytomegalovirus exposure and HLA in healthy donors. PCR primers comprised 60 Vbeta and 13 Jbeta primers. Method: immunoSEQ multiplex PCR; TCRdb's copy keeps in-frame clones and lacks some. The table has about 140,000 clones, 60% to 80% seen once. The material sequenced was PBMCs. The receptors stem from a female donor in good health and CMV-seronegative.

In DNA form, the CDR3 reads TGTGCCAGTAGTATAGTGGAGGGTGGTGGCTACGAGCAGTACTTC. Protein product: CASSIVEGGGYEQYF. The chain couples TRBV19 to TRBJ2-7, with D perhaps matching TRBD2 (6 bases). CDR1 and CDR2 from the germline V gene are LNHDA and SQIVND (reference sequence). This CDR3 is 15 amino acids long. Deletions cut 1 base from V and 3 bases from J, with 13 bases between.

This clone was observed a few times. The chain recombines TRBV5-4 with TRBJ2-6, with a possible D match to TRBD1 (8 bases). This CDR3 comprises 19 residues. V was pared by 4 bases and J by 0 bases, with 20 bases between. Germline values: CDR1 SGHNT, CDR2 YYREEE (reference sequence). This CDR3 reads CASSVSGTGQSSGANVLTF. The CDR3 DNA is TGTGCCAGCAGCGTGAGCGGGACAGGCCAATCCTCTGGGGCCAACGTCCTGACTTTC.

The rearrangement uses TRBV6-1 and TRBJ1-4; D is possibly TRBD1 (5 bases). Trimming left V 1 base short and J 7 bases short, with 10 bases between. Germline loops: CDR1 MNHNS, CDR2 SASEGT. The CDR3 loop spans 14 amino acids. CDR3 nucleotides: TGTGCCAGCAGTGAAGGGCAGGGTGGTGAAAAACTGTTTTTT. This encodes CASSEGQGGEKLFF.

This sequence joins TRBV27 and TRBJ1-1; D might be TRBD1 (5 bases). V dropped 6 bases and J dropped 0 bases, with 8 bases sitting between them. Germline V gene data show CDR1 as MNHEY and CDR2 as SMNVEV (reference sequence). The CDR3 is 13 amino acids. CDR3 region: CASSPTVNTEAFF. The CDR3 coding sequence is TGTGCCAGCAGCCCGACAGTGAACACTGAAGCTTTCTTT.

This clone was counted at least ten times. The rearrangement joins TRBV28 to TRBJ1-1; no clear D gene. The CDR3 is made up of 14 amino acids. Trimming removed 7 bases from V and 1 base from J, with 13 bases in between. Germline-derived CDR1 and CDR2 are MDHEN and SYDVKM. The CDR3 DNA sequence: TGTGCCAGCACCCTCCCGGCGGGGAACACTGAAGCTTTCTTT. This codes for CASTLPAGNTEAFF.

The chain links TRBV11-3 to TRBJ2-2; 8 bases are shared with TRBD1. This CDR3 spans 15 amino acids. Losses at the gene ends were 4 bases for V and 1 base for J; bases not matched to a gene: 2. Germline V gene lookup returns CDR1 SGHNT and CDR2 YENEEA. This CDR3 is CASSSGQGNTGELFF. DNA of the CDR3: TGTGCCAGCAGCTCAGGACAGGGGAACACCGGGGAGCTGTTTTTT.

This clone has only one observation. The chain joins TRBV6-4 to TRBJ2-3; D might be TRBD1 (5 bases). The CDR3 consists of 16 residues. Trimming removed 2 bases from V and 2 bases from J, with 14 bases in between. Germline V gives CDR1 MRHNA, CDR2 SNTAGT. The CDR3 nucleotides are TGTGCCAGCAGTGACCTTAGTGGGGCCCCCACAGATACGCAGTATTTT. The encoded protein is CASSDLSGAPTDTQYF.

This chain joins TRBV5-4 and TRBJ2-5, with 10 nucleotides matching TRBD2. This CDR3 has 14 amino acids. The V segment lost 1 base and the J segment 11 bases; nucleotides outside the gene matches: 8. The germline CDR1 and CDR2 sequences are SGHNT and YYREEE (reference sequence). CDR3 bases: TGTGCCAGCAGCTTGAAGGGACTAGCGAGGGAGCAGTACTTC. It codes for CASSLKGLAREQYF.

The V and J genes are TRBV7-9 and TRBJ2-5; no clear D gene. The DNA end favors TRBJ2-7, so the J call may be wrong. This CDR3 contains 11 residues. Germline V gives CDR1 SEHNR, CDR2 FQNEAQ (reference sequence). CDR3 loop: CASSLSYEQYF. The CDR3 nucleotides are TGTGCCAGCAGCCTCTCCTACGAGCAGTACTTC.

The J gene is TRBJ2-1, the V gene TRBV7-3; 8 positions agree with TRBD1. The germline gives CDR1 SGHTA, CDR2 FQGTGA. V gave up 5 bases and J gave up 3 bases; unmatched junction bases: 9. The CDR3 extends over 16 amino acids. This CDR3 reads CASSPATGASYNEQFF. In DNA, the CDR3 is TGTGCCAGCAGCCCTGCGACAGGGGCGAGCTACAATGAGCAGTTCTTC. Full variable domain (rest looked up from reference TRBV7-3 and TRBJ2-1): GAGVSQTPSNKVTEKGKYVELRCDPISGHTALYWYRQSLGQGPEFLIYFQGTGAADDSGLPNDRFFAVRPEGSVSTLKIQRTERGDSAVYLCASSPATGASYNEQFFGPGTRLTVL.

The chain joins TRBV5-6 to TRBJ2-1; TRBD1 might be the D (6 bases). The CDR3 is 18 residues long. Deletions cut 7 bases from V and 0 bases from J, with 23 bases between. Germline V gene data show CDR1 as SGHDT and CDR2 as YYEEEE. The CDR3 bases are TGTGCCAGCTCTGAAGGGGTCGGGACATTTTACTCCTACAATGAGCAGTTCTTC. Amino acid sequence: CASSEGVGTFYSYNEQFF.

This clone was counted a single time. The rearrangement links TRBV19 to TRBJ2-5; 9 bases agree with TRBD1. Germline assignment: CDR1 LNHDA and CDR2 SQIVND (reference sequence). This CDR3 is 14 amino acids long. With V trimmed by 6 bases and J by 5 bases, 7 bases remained unmatched. The chain's CDR3 is CASRPGQGLETQYF. The CDR3 coding sequence is TGTGCCAGTAGACCGGGACAGGGTCTGGAGACCCAGTACTTC.